This TCR beta chain was identified in a study of PD-L1 blockade in urothelial cancer. The CDR3 spans 16 residues. V lost 5 bases to trimming and J lost 4 bases, with 18 bases between them. Germline assignment: CDR1 LNHDA and CDR2 SQIVND (reference sequence). It was locally advanced or metastatic urothelial carcinoma that patients had. Here immunoSEQ multiplex PCR was the method, and the copy in TCRdb shows in-frame clones only, minus some. The table lists roughly 45,000 clones, around nine tenths of them singletons. This specimen consisted of PBMCs, obtained around atezolizumab (anti-PD-L1) treatment. The gene calls are TRBV19 and TRBJ1-5; the D gene is possibly TRBD1 (5 bases). The sequence came from a woman between 55 and 75 years old with urothelial cancer. The CDR3 nucleotides are TGTGCCAGTAGTTACGTGAGACAGAACCCAAATCAGCCCCAGCATTTT. Translated, it gives CASSYVRQNPNQPQHF.